What follows are 13 T cell receptor beta chains derived from one specimen sequenced in a study of blood T cell repertoires in COVID-19. Some clones are missing from TCRdb's copy, which holds only in-frame ones; the method was immunoSEQ multiplex PCR. The table lists around 140,000 clones, about 85% of them singletons, with approximately 1.4% in the top ten. The sample was peripheral blood. The source is a human donor in a cohort sampled during active COVID-19.

This clone appeared a single time. The chain combines TRBV7-2 with TRBJ1-5; D gene uncertain. The length of the CDR3 is 15 residues. Germline V gene lookup returns CDR1 SGHTA and CDR2 FQGNSA. V shed 1 base and J shed 4 bases, with 11 bases lying between them. CDR3 protein: CASSLVSGVNQPQHF. CDR3 DNA sequence: TGTGCCAGCAGCTTAGTCTCCGGGGTTAATCAGCCCCAGCATTTT.

The chain recombines TRBV29-1 with TRBJ2-1, with 7 nucleotides matching TRBD2. V was pared by 0 bases and J by 0 bases, with 11 bases of the junction left unmatched. The CDR3 has 18 residues. The germline gives CDR1 SQVTM, CDR2 ANQGSEA. The CDR3 loop reads CSVEEMVAGTISYNEQFF. The CDR3 DNA reads as TGCAGCGTTGAAGAGATGGTAGCGGGCACAATCTCCTACAATGAGCAGTTCTTC.

This clone was counted between two and nine times. The chain carries TRBV19 and TRBJ2-7; weak D call: TRBD2 (6 bases). V lost 3 bases to trimming and J lost 3 bases, with 15 bases between them. This CDR3 contains 15 residues. The germline CDR1 and CDR2 sequences are LNHDA and SQIVND (reference sequence). The CDR3 reads CASSIRASDSYEQYF. The CDR3 DNA reads TGTGCCAGTAGTATCCGGGCTAGCGATAGCTACGAGCAGTACTTC.

There are a few counts of this clone. V and J are TRBV4-2 and TRBJ2-7; 8 bases align to TRBD1. Trimming removed 4 bases from V and 3 bases from J; junction bases left unmatched: 14. The CDR3 totals 17 residues. Germline V gives CDR1 LGHNA, CDR2 YNFKEQ. This CDR3 reads CASSPQGSAGTGYEQYF. DNA for the CDR3: TGTGCCAGCAGCCCCCAAGGGTCCGCCGGGACAGGCTACGAGCAGTACTTC.

Here the CDR3 reads CASSFDGSHEQYF. CDR3 sequence (DNA): TGTGCCAGCAGCTTCGACGGGTCCCACGAGCAGTACTTC. This chain links TRBV7-9 with TRBJ2-7; D remains ambiguous. CDR3 length: 13 amino acids. With 3 bases removed from V and 5 bases from J, the gap between germline ends came to 11 bases. Germline V CDR1 and CDR2: SEHNR, FQNEAQ (reference sequence).

The chain is built from TRBV7-2 and TRBJ2-2; D is possibly TRBD2 (5 bases). The CDR3 runs 15 residues. In germline, CDR1 is SGHTA, CDR2 FQGNSA. V lost 7 bases to trimming and J lost 6 bases, with 18 bases between them. CDR3 nucleotide sequence: TGTGCCAGCATCACCATCGTGGCGGGCGCCGGGGAGCTGTTTTTT. This sequence encodes CASITIVAGAGELFF.

The chain joins TRBV3-1 (or the pseudogene TRBV3-2) to TRBJ2-3; possible D gene TRBD2, 7 bases. The V and J ends lost 0 bases and 2 bases respectively, with 9 bases between them. The CDR3 extends over 15 amino acids. Germline assignment: CDR1 LGHDT and CDR2 YNNKEL (reference sequence). The CDR3 sequence: CASSQDRGATDTQYF. CDR3 DNA sequence: TGTGCCAGCAGCCAAGATCGGGGGGCCACAGATACGCAGTATTTT.

The chain carries TRBV5-6 and TRBJ2-5, with TRBD1 matching over 7 bases. CDR3 length equals 15 residues. With V trimmed by 4 bases and J by 2 bases, 8 bases remained unmatched. Germline V gene sequence: CDR1 SGHDT, CDR2 YYEEEE. The CDR3 DNA reads TGTGCCAGCAGCCCCTACAGGGGCGGGCAAGAGACCCAGTACTTC. This codes for CASSPYRGGQETQYF.

As concerns this clone: The junction differs from germline at one of its ends, possibly a read error. The chain combines TRBV2 with TRBJ2-1; 8 positions agree with TRBD2. The length of the CDR3 is 15 residues. Germline V lookup: CDR1 SNHLY, CDR2 FYNNEI. The CDR3 region has the DNA TGTGCCAGCATTGAACGGGAGGGCTCCTACAATGAGCAGTTCTTC. Its protein is CASIEREGSYNEQFF.

This rearrangement joins TRBV4-1 to TRBJ2-3; D may be TRBD2 (6 bases). The CDR3 length is 20 residues. V was cut by 0 bases and J by 5 bases, with 27 bases left in between. From germline, CDR1 is MGHRA and CDR2 YSYEKL. The CDR3 here is CASSQDIPRGAGRDGDTQYF. As DNA, the CDR3 is TGCGCCAGCAGCCAAGATATCCCCCGAGGGGCGGGACGCGACGGAGATACGCAGTATTTT.

The V gene is TRBV19, the J gene TRBJ2-1; 13 bases map to TRBD2. This CDR3 contains 15 residues. V gave up 6 bases and J gave up 8 bases; unmatched junction bases: 7. CDR1 and CDR2 (germline): LNHDA, SQIVND (reference sequence). CDR3 protein: CASRITSGRAYEQFF. The CDR3 DNA follows: TGTGCCAGTAGAATTACTAGCGGGAGGGCCTATGAGCAGTTCTTC. The full variable domain, completed using reference TRBV19 and TRBJ2-1, is DGGITQSPKYLFRKEGQNVTLSCEQNLNHDAMYWYRQDPGQGLRLIYYSQIVNDFQKGDIAEGYSVSREKKESFPLTVTSAQKNPTAFYLCASRITSGRAYEQFFGPGTRLTVL.

This clone appeared once. The chain uses TRBV19 and TRBJ2-5; 7 bases are a match to TRBD1. Germline V gene sequence: CDR1 LNHDA, CDR2 SQIVND (reference sequence). This CDR3 has 14 amino acids. With V trimmed by 6 bases and J by 5 bases, 9 bases remained unmatched. The CDR3 bases are TGTGCCAGTAGCAACAGGGGAGTGAGGGAGACCCAGTACTTC. Encoded protein: CASSNRGVRETQYF.

This clone was seen once. The chain recombines TRBV4-2 with TRBJ1-4; TRBD1 is a possible D gene (5 bases). The V gene's germline CDR1 is LGHNA and CDR2 YNFKEQ. CDR3 length equals 17 residues. Deletions cut 4 bases from V and 0 bases from J, with 15 bases between. The CDR3 region is CASSPSVGGSTNEKLFF. CDR3 nucleotides: TGTGCCAGCAGCCCTTCCGTCGGGGGGTCAACTAATGAAAAACTGTTTTTT.